The 9 T cell receptor beta chains below all came from one sample that was sequenced in a study of regulatory T cells in long-lasting Graves disease. The time point: newly diagnosed GD, antithyroid drugs for less than 3 months. The TCR library was made from RNA extracted from PBMCs. Library construction for TCR beta used iRepertoire HTBI primers and Arm-PCR of CDR3 regions. TCRdb re-called the multiplex PCR reads with MiXCR, one entry per CDR3 protein. The data contain fewer than 650,000 distinct CDR3 sequences, about 16% of them singletons. The same sample was also used in a study of T cells in Graves' hyperthyroidism and ophthalmopathy.

The specimen comprised peripheral blood mononuclear cells (PBMCs), sampled at new diagnosis, from a patient treated with antithyroid drugs. These receptors were collected from a man between 18 and 29 years old with Graves disease.

As to this clonotype: One end of the junction is discordant with germline, which a read error may explain. As DNA, the CDR3 is TGTGCCGGCAGCAGGCTAGCGGGTGCATTTTCCGATGAGCAGTTCTTC. The encoded protein is CAGSRLAGAFSDEQFF. This chain links TRBV7-9 with TRBJ2-1; 8 bases map to TRBD2. The CDR3 runs to 16 residues. CDR1 is SEHNR and CDR2 is FQNEAQ in the germline V gene (reference sequence).

The V gene is TRBV7-8, the J gene TRBJ1-1; 9 nucleotides agree with TRBD1. V shed 5 bases and J 1 base; nucleotides not matched to a gene: 11. The CDR3 runs to 17 residues. Per the germline V gene, CDR1 is SGHVS and CDR2 is FQNEAQ. CDR3 in amino acids: CASSPYDRGKGNTEAFF. CDR3 in DNA: TGTGCCAGCAGCCCCTACGACAGGGGGAAAGGGAACACTGAAGCTTTCTTT.

This clonotype has a count of ten or more. This chain joins TRBV12-3 or TRBV12-4 and TRBJ2-5, with 8 positions matching TRBD1. With V trimmed by 6 bases and J by 4 bases, 10 bases remained unmatched. CDR3 length: 15 amino acids. The CDR3 DNA sequence: TGTGCCAGCAGCCGAGACAGGGGAAGGGGAGAGACCCAGTACTTC. Encoded protein: CASSRDRGRGETQYF.

The chain recombines TRBV10-2 with TRBJ1-2; 7 bases line up with TRBD1. The trim removed 8 bases at V and 9 bases at J, leaving 12 bases unmatched. CDR3 size: 13 residues. Per the germline V gene, CDR1 is WSHSY and CDR2 is SAAADI. For the CDR3, the DNA is TGCGCCAGCGGACAGAGCAGGGGGGGCAGCTACACCTTC. Translated, it gives CASGQSRGGSYTF.

The chain couples TRBV28 to TRBJ2-1, with 7 bases identical to TRBD2. V shed 6 bases, J shed 6 bases, and the junction held 14 bases outside the gene matches. CDR3 length: 16 residues. Germline V gene lookup returns CDR1 MDHEN and CDR2 SYDVKM. CDR3 coding DNA: TGTGCCAGCAGCCGAAATTTAGCGGGTTACGGCAATGAGCAGTTCTTC. Its protein product is CASSRNLAGYGNEQFF.

The J gene is TRBJ2-2, the V gene TRBV30; 9 bases map to TRBD1. The CDR3 loop spans 15 amino acids. V trimming: 3 bases; J trimming: 5 bases; junction bases outside the gene matches: 7. Germline lookup yields CDR1 GTSNPN and CDR2 SVGIG (reference sequence). Here the CDR3 DNA reads TGTGCCTGGAGGGCACAGGGGGCTGGAACCGGGGAGCTGTTTTTT. The encoded protein is CAWRAQGAGTGELFF.

The rearrangement joins TRBV9 to TRBJ1-2; D perhaps matches TRBD1 (5 bases). This CDR3 has 15 residues. From germline, CDR1 is SGDLS and CDR2 YYNGEE. V lost 1 base and J 3 bases, leaving 13 bases between the germline ends. DNA of the CDR3: TGTGCCAGCAGCGTACACACCCGGGGCTACTATGGCTACACCTTC. Translating gives CASSVHTRGYYGYTF.

Here the CDR3 reads CSASPGQGLSDTQYF. CDR3 DNA: TGCAGTGCTAGTCCGGGACAGGGTTTGTCAGATACGCAGTATTTT. The chain joins TRBV20-1 to TRBJ2-3, with TRBD1 identical over 9 bases. The CDR3 consists of 15 residues. V gave up 3 bases and J gave up 4 bases; unmatched junction bases: 8. Germline CDR1 reads DFQATT; CDR2 reads SNEGSKA (reference sequence).

This clonotype was counted at least ten times. This sequence joins TRBV20-1 and TRBJ1-2, with 9 bases aligning to TRBD1. The CDR3 length is 15 residues. Looked up from germline, CDR1 is DFQATT and CDR2 is SNEGSKA (reference sequence). Trimming took 4 bases from V and 4 from J; bases not matched to a gene: 10. The CDR3 sequence is CSAIQTGGISYGYTF. The CDR3, as DNA: TGCAGTGCTATACAAACAGGGGGCATAAGCTATGGCTACACCTTC.